The source of this T cell receptor beta chain is a study of T cell responses to AZD1222 COVID-19 vaccine. Study-wide findings and caveats: Unmutated variant regions are reportedly the target of nearly half of TCRs that are spike-specific. Females outnumbered males among donors, who were mostly white British; clonal diversity was possibly underestimated.

The germline V and J ends were trimmed by 5 bases and 0 bases, with 11 bases remaining between them. This CDR3 is built from 15 residues. Per germline, CDR1 SGHTA and CDR2 FQGNSA. The table came from immunoSEQ multiplex PCR; TCRdb's copy has only in-frame clones and leaves some out. The table lists fewer than 150,000 clones, 86% of them singletons. On this clone itself: Its antigen is undetermined.

The V gene is TRBV7-2, the J gene TRBJ1-5; D uncertain. The sequences come from peripheral blood, collected 28 days after the second AZD1222 dose. The receptor was isolated from an adult who received the AZD1222 COVID-19 vaccine. The CDR3 DNA reads as TGTGCCAGCAGCCTTAGGGCAGTTAGCAATCAGCCCCAGCATTTT. Encoded protein: CASSLRAVSNQPQHF.